What follows are 6 T cell receptor beta chains derived from one specimen sequenced in a study of T-cell memory formation after mild COVID-19. TCRdb re-called the 5' RACE reads through MiXCR, storing one row per CDR3 protein. The repertoire holds about 400,000 distinct CDR3 sequences, with roughly 18% as singletons. Sequenced material: PBMCs or a T cell subset sorted from them (not recorded which). These receptors were obtained from a man between 18 and 35 years old who had mild COVID-19 (a few samples of this study predate the infection). Cell type and time point are not known.

The rearrangement links TRBV3-1 to TRBJ1-1; D ambiguous. Trimming stripped 1 base from V and 6 bases from J, with 9 bases between. The CDR3 runs to 13 residues. The germline V gene has CDR1 LGHDT and CDR2 YNNKEL (reference sequence). CDR3 amino acids: CASSQATWAEAFF. CDR3 sequence (DNA): TGTGCCAGCAGCCAAGCGACATGGGCTGAAGCTTTCTTT.

The rearrangement uses TRBV7-9 and TRBJ1-1; a possible D gene is TRBD1 (5 bases). Germline-derived CDR1 and CDR2 are SEHNR and FQNEAQ (reference sequence). The V end lost 3 bases, the J end lost 10 bases, and 12 bases lay between the germline ends. The CDR3 extends over 12 amino acids. The DNA for the CDR3 is TGTGCCAGCAGCTTCCCCGACGGGGGAGCTTTCTTT. Translated, it gives CASSFPDGGAFF.

The rearrangement joins TRBV7-2 to TRBJ2-7; D perhaps matches TRBD2 (7 bases). The CDR3 covers 16 residues. V lost 2 bases, J lost 2 bases, and 16 bases lay in between. CDR1 SGHTA and CDR2 FQGNSA come from the germline V gene. CDR3 bases: TGTGCCAGCAGCTTAAGGGGGGGCAGGGCCCCCTACGAGCAGTACTTC. It specifies CASSLRGGRAPYEQYF.

This clonotype was counted at least ten times. This chain uses TRBV5-1 with TRBJ2-7; unclear D gene. With 1 base removed from V and 0 bases from J, the gap between germline ends came to 11 bases. The CDR3 is 15 residues long. CDR1 and CDR2 (germline): SGHRS, YFSETQ. The CDR3 DNA reads as TGCGCCAGCAGCTTGCTCGGCGGAAGCTCCTACGAGCAGTACGTC. It encodes CASSLLGGSSYEQYV.

This rearrangement joins TRBV24-1 to TRBJ1-1; D is unresolved. This CDR3 is 15 amino acids long. Germline CDR1 reads KGHDR; CDR2 reads SFDVKD. V shed 6 bases and J shed 2 bases, with 15 bases lying between them. The chain's CDR3 is CATSPADAPNTEAFF. CDR3 DNA: TGTGCCACCAGTCCGGCAGACGCCCCAAACACTGAAGCTTTCTTT.

The rearrangement links TRBV12-3 or TRBV12-4 to TRBJ1-5, with D unclear. The V gene lost 6 bases and the J gene lost 4 bases, with 19 bases spanning the gap. CDR3 size: 16 residues. The chain's CDR3 is CASSPRFGGGNQPQHF. For the CDR3, the DNA is TGTGCCAGCAGCCCGAGGTTTGGAGGAGGAAATCAGCCCCAGCATTTT.